A single sample is the source of the 30 T cell receptor beta chains below, sequenced in a study of T cells in Graves' hyperthyroidism and ophthalmopathy. Amplification targeted TCR beta CDR3 regions from RNA transcripts. An initial round of RT-PCR targeting the TCR CDR3 relied on the HTBI primer set. Using its own MiXCR run on the multiplex PCR reads, TCRdb lists one record per CDR3 protein. The repertoire holds 300,000 to 400,000 distinct CDR3 sequences, 18% seen once, with roughly 49% in the top ten. Sequencing was carried out using blood. These receptors were taken from a woman in her 50s with Graves' hyperthyroidism.

The chain joins TRBV19 to TRBJ1-1, with 9 bases that match TRBD1. The germline V gene encodes CDR1 LNHDA and CDR2 SQIVND (reference sequence). The CDR3 is 13 amino acids. Trimming took 4 bases from V and 4 from J; bases not matched to a gene: 1. The CDR3 reads CASSKDRGTEAFF. Written as DNA, the CDR3 is TGTGCCAGTAGTAAGGACAGGGGCACTGAAGCTTTCTTT.

A word on this clonotype: A much larger clone lies a single base off, so this may be a read error. The CDR3 nucleotides are TGTGCCAGCAGTTTAAAGGGACAGGGGGCGTCAAGGGGCTATGGCCACACCTTC. Protein sequence: CASSLKGQGASRGYGHTF. The J gene is TRBJ1-2, the V gene TRBV12-3 or TRBV12-4, with TRBD1 identical over 12 bases. The CDR3 totals 18 residues.

This clonotype has just a few counts. The chain combines TRBV20-1 with TRBJ2-7, with TRBD1 identical over 8 bases. The V segment lost 0 bases and the J segment 4 bases; nucleotides outside the gene matches: 8. This CDR3 contains 15 residues. Germline CDR1 reads DFQATT; CDR2 reads SNEGSKA (reference sequence). The CDR3, as DNA: TGCAGTGCTAGAGAGGTAGGGCAGGGGGCATACGAGCAGTACTTC. It translates to CSAREVGQGAYEQYF.

DNA for the CDR3: TGTGCCAGCAGCTCGGGATCCGGGACAGGGGTCTACGAGCAGTACTTC. It codes for CASSSGSGTGVYEQYF. The chain combines TRBV5-6 with TRBJ2-7, with TRBD1 matching 10 bases. The CDR3 totals 16 residues. The V segment lost 3 bases and the J segment 3 bases; nucleotides outside the gene matches: 9. Germline values: CDR1 SGHDT, CDR2 YYEEEE.

In its sample, this clonotype was seen many times. The genes are TRBV6-2 or TRBV6-3 and TRBJ2-1; the D gene is possibly TRBD2 (5 bases). V was clipped by 2 bases and J by 0 bases, with 8 bases between them. Per the germline V gene, CDR1 is MNHEY and CDR2 is SVGEGT. The CDR3 spans 15 residues. The CDR3, as DNA: TGTGCCAGCAGTTACAGGGAGAGCTCCTACAATGAGCAGTTCTTC. Protein product: CASSYRESSYNEQFF.

This clonotype was found a few times. The germline gene is not matched at one end of the junction; a read error may be the cause. The CDR3: CASSLAGIGELLF. CDR3 DNA sequence: TGCGCCAGCAGCTTGGCAGGCATCGGGGAGCTGCTTTTT. The chain carries TRBV5-1 and TRBJ2-2; D is perhaps TRBD2 (5 bases). The CDR3 has 13 residues. CDR1 and CDR2 (germline): SGHRS, YFSETQ.

This chain links TRBV19 with TRBJ1-1; 7 nucleotides match TRBD1. This CDR3 region has 12 residues. The germline gives CDR1 LNHDA, CDR2 SQIVND (reference sequence). Trimming at V came to 9 bases and at J to 1 base, leaving 2 bases not matched to a gene. The CDR3 nucleotides read TGTGCCAGGGGACAGCCGAACACTGAAGCTTTCTTT. Translated: CARGQPNTEAFF. Using reference TRBV19 and TRBJ1-1 for the parts outside the CDR3, the full variable domain is DGGITQSPKYLFRKEGQNVTLSCEQNLNHDAMYWYRQDPGQGLRLIYYSQIVNDFQKGDIAEGYSVSREKKESFPLTVTSAQKNPTAFYLCARGQPNTEAFFGQGTRLTVV.

The chain carries TRBV6-2 or TRBV6-3 and TRBJ2-1; 7 bases map to TRBD2. CDR3 size: 14 residues. V gave up 5 bases and J gave up 8 bases; unmatched junction bases: 9. Germline V CDR1 and CDR2: MNHEY, SVGEGT. CDR3: CASSPIGGIYEQFF. The CDR3 coding sequence is TGTGCCAGCAGTCCCATCGGGGGGATCTATGAGCAGTTCTTC.

This clonotype was detected many times. This sequence joins TRBV18 and TRBJ1-5; a possible D gene is TRBD1 (6 bases). Trimming stripped 2 bases from V and 3 bases from J, with 11 bases between. Germline CDR1 is KGHSH and CDR2 is LQKENI. The CDR3 has 15 amino acids. This CDR3 is CASSPEDRLNQPQHF. The CDR3 bases are TGTGCCAGCTCACCAGAGGACAGACTCAATCAGCCCCAGCATTTT.

This clonotype was seen only a few times. The CDR3 sequence is CASSQVSGGEQFF. For the CDR3, the DNA is TGTGCCAGCAGCCAAGTTAGCGGGGGCGAGCAGTTCTTC. The V gene is TRBV14, the J gene TRBJ2-1, with 9 bases fitting TRBD2. CDR1 and CDR2 from the germline V gene are SGHDN and FVKESK. The J segment lost 10 bases and the V segment lost 1 base, leaving 2 bases of the junction unmatched. The CDR3 extends over 13 amino acids.

CDR3 bases: TGTGCCAGCAGTTACAGTATAGGCATGAACACTGAAGCTTTCTTT. This translates into CASSYSIGMNTEAFF. J is TRBJ1-1 and V is TRBV6-2 or TRBV6-3, with D unclear. CDR1 and CDR2 from the germline V gene are MNHEY and SVGEGT. The CDR3 has 15 amino acids. V was trimmed by 2 bases and J by 0 bases, leaving 10 bases between them.

This sequence joins TRBV20-1 and TRBJ2-3, with D tentatively TRBD1 or TRBD2 (5 bases each). The V gene's germline CDR1 is DFQATT and CDR2 SNEGSKA (reference sequence). Trimming took off 5 bases at V and 6 bases at J, with 9 bases between the two ends. The CDR3 loop spans 11 amino acids. The CDR3 reads CSAGTRDTQYF. The CDR3 coding sequence is TGCAGTGCTGGGACCCGGGATACGCAGTATTTT.

The V call is TRBV6-1, the J call TRBJ2-7; TRBD1 aligns across 9 bases. This CDR3 is built from 15 residues. Germline values: CDR1 MNHNS, CDR2 SASEGT. J lost 2 bases, V lost 5 bases, and 7 bases had no gene match. The CDR3 region has the DNA TGTGCCAGCAGTCACCCGGGACAGGGAGCCTACGAGCAGTACTTC. Translated, it gives CASSHPGQGAYEQYF.

This clonotype occurred a few times. This chain uses TRBV20-1 with TRBJ2-7; 7 bases line up with TRBD2. The CDR3 is made up of 13 amino acids. V lost 0 bases, J lost 3 bases, and 2 bases stayed unmatched. Germline CDR1 reads DFQATT; CDR2 reads SNEGSKA (reference sequence). The CDR3 bases are TGCAGTGCTAGAGACACTAGCGACTACGAGCAGTACTTC. It encodes CSARDTSDYEQYF.

This clonotype was detected only a few times. V is TRBV7-2 and J is TRBJ2-1; TRBD2 matches 10 bases. CDR3 length: 12 amino acids. CDR1 is SGHTA and CDR2 is FQGNSA in the germline V gene. Unmatched junction bases numbered 3, after V lost 4 bases and J lost 12 bases. The CDR3 nucleotides read TGTGCCAGCAGCTCGAGGACTAGCGGGCAGTTCTTC. Translating it yields CASSSRTSGQFF.

V gene TRBV10-3 combines with J gene TRBJ1-5; 11 positions agree with TRBD1. This CDR3 is built from 15 residues. CDR1 is ENHRY, CDR2 SYGVKD, per germline. Trimming removed 6 bases from V and 2 bases from J; junction bases left unmatched: 3. CDR3 in amino acids: CAIRGTGGGNQPQHF. The CDR3 DNA reads TGTGCCATCAGAGGGACAGGGGGAGGCAATCAGCCCCAGCATTTT.

This clonotype was seen repeatedly, ten times or more. This chain joins TRBV5-1 and TRBJ1-1; no clear D. V was cut by 0 bases and J by 10 bases, with 16 bases left in between. The CDR3 consists of 14 residues. Germline CDR1 is SGHRS and CDR2 is YFSETQ. The CDR3 DNA sequence: TGCGCCAGCAGCTTGGCCCAGCTCCCCGCGCTAGCTTTCTTT. Translation gives CASSLAQLPALAFF.

This clonotype came up many times. The CDR3 DNA reads TGTGCCAGCAGCTTAGTTAGACAACGCGGGGCAGATACGCAGTATTTT. Translation: CASSLVRQRGADTQYF. The V and J genes are TRBV7-2 and TRBJ2-3; TRBD2 might be the D (6 bases). The CDR3 has 16 residues. Deletions cut 1 base from V and 4 bases from J, with 15 bases between. Per germline, CDR1 SGHTA and CDR2 FQGNSA.

Ten or more counts support this clonotype. The V call is TRBV30, the J call TRBJ2-3; D is perhaps TRBD1 (5 bases). The CDR3 is 15 residues long. Per germline, CDR1 GTSNPN and CDR2 SVGIG (reference sequence). The V gene lost 3 bases and the J gene lost 1 base, with 14 bases spanning the gap. This CDR3 is CAWSPTGAGTDTQYF. CDR3 in DNA: TGTGCCTGGAGCCCGACTGGGGCCGGCACAGATACGCAGTATTTT.

This clonotype came up many times. The CDR3 DNA reads TGTGCCAGCAGCTTGGCGCTGGGACAGATCCTTGATAGTGGCTACACCTTC. This gives the protein CASSLALGQILDSGYTF. The gene calls are TRBV5-5 and TRBJ1-2; 7 bases align to TRBD1. The CDR3 runs to 17 residues. V lost 0 bases and J lost 7; bases outside the gene matches: 15. Looked up from germline, CDR1 is SGHKS and CDR2 is YYEKEE (reference sequence).

This clonotype was found many times. The chain is built from TRBV7-9 and TRBJ2-1, with TRBD2 matching 8 bases. This CDR3 region has 15 residues. The V gene end was trimmed by 4 bases and the J gene end by 3 bases; junction bases not matched to a gene: 5. CDR1 SEHNR and CDR2 FQNEAQ come from the germline V gene (reference sequence). The CDR3 reads CASSSSGSIYNEQFF. DNA for the CDR3: TGTGCCAGCAGCTCGAGCGGGAGTATCTACAATGAGCAGTTCTTC. The variable domain in full, completed from reference TRBV7-9 and TRBJ2-1, reads DTGVSQNPRHKITKRGQNVTFRCDPISEHNRLYWYRQTLGQGPEFLTYFQNEAQLEKSRLLSDRFSAERPKGSFSTLEIQRTEQGDSAMYLCASSSSGSIYNEQFFGPGTRLTVL.

This chain uses TRBV11-2 with TRBJ1-1; TRBD1 might be the D (6 bases). This CDR3 comprises 12 residues. V was clipped by 5 bases and J by 8 bases, with 12 bases between them. CDR1 and CDR2 (germline): SGHAT, FQNNGV. The CDR3 DNA reads TGTGCCAGCAGCAATACCGGGACAGAAGCTTTCTTT. As protein: CASSNTGTEAFF. The variable domain in full, completed from reference TRBV11-2 and TRBJ1-1, reads EAGVAQSPRYKIIEKRQSVAFWCNPISGHATLYWYQQILGQGPKLLIQFQNNGVVDDSQLPKDRFSAERLKGVDSTLKIQPAKLEDSAVYLCASSNTGTEAFFGQGTRLTVV.

This clonotype was detected only a few times. V is TRBV20-1 and J is TRBJ1-2; 7 bases line up with TRBD1. The junction had 3 bases not matched to a gene; V was cut back by 0 bases and J by 2 bases. The CDR3 extends over 14 amino acids. Per the germline V gene, CDR1 is DFQATT and CDR2 is SNEGSKA (reference sequence). The CDR3 DNA follows: TGCAGTGCTAGAGATCGGGGACAGAACTATGGCTACACCTTC. Encoded protein: CSARDRGQNYGYTF.

This clonotype was found a few times. The chain combines TRBV27 with TRBJ2-2; D remains unclear. Per the germline V gene, CDR1 is MNHEY and CDR2 is SMNVEV (reference sequence). The CDR3 runs 11 residues. Trimming stripped 7 bases from V and 1 base from J, with 1 base between. In DNA form, the CDR3 reads TGTGCCAGCAAGAACACCGGGGAGCTGTTTTTT. Translated, it gives CASKNTGELFF.

This clonotype was detected many times. This chain joins TRBV9 and TRBJ2-7; TRBD2 aligns across 8 bases. Trimming took 2 bases from V and 5 from J; bases not matched to a gene: 6. The germline gives CDR1 SGDLS, CDR2 YYNGEE. The CDR3 length is 14 residues. Here the CDR3 reads CASSVGGGRDEQYF. CDR3 nucleotides: TGTGCCAGCAGCGTGGGCGGGGGGCGCGACGAGCAGTACTTC. Full variable domain (outside the CDR3, taken from reference TRBV9 and TRBJ2-7): DSGVTQTPKHLITATGQRVTLRCSPRSGDLSVYWYQQSLDQGLQFLIQYYNGEERAKGNILERFSAQQFPDLHSELNLSSLELGDSALYFCASSVGGGRDEQYFGPGTRLTVT.

The rearrangement links TRBV20-1 to TRBJ2-1; TRBD2 agrees at 9 bases. The ends lost 3 bases at V and 4 bases at J; junction bases unmatched: 4. Germline loops: CDR1 DFQATT, CDR2 SNEGSKA (reference sequence). The CDR3 contains 14 residues. This CDR3 reads CSASNLAGYNEQFF. CDR3 sequence (DNA): TGCAGTGCTAGTAACCTAGCGGGATACAATGAGCAGTTCTTC.

The rearrangement uses TRBV10-3 and TRBJ2-7; 8 nucleotides line up with TRBD1. Germline lookup yields CDR1 ENHRY and CDR2 SYGVKD. The CDR3 contains 13 residues. The junction had 7 bases not matched to a gene; V was cut back by 6 bases and J by 6 bases. CDR3 residues: CAIRTGDVTEQYF. The CDR3 nucleotides read TGTGCCATCAGGACAGGGGATGTTACCGAGCAGTACTTC.

This clonotype occurred many times. The rearrangement joins TRBV5-1 to TRBJ1-1; D is undetermined. Germline-derived CDR1 and CDR2 are SGHRS and YFSETQ. V was pared by 6 bases and J by 4 bases, with 13 bases between. CDR3 length equals 13 residues. CDR3 loop: CASKEGAATEAFF. In nucleotides, the CDR3 is TGCGCCAGCAAGGAGGGCGCGGCCACTGAAGCTTTCTTT.

This clonotype was detected a few times. The chain has TRBV7-8 and TRBJ1-3, with D uncertain. V was cut by 6 bases and J by 4 bases, with 10 bases left in between. CDR1 SGHVS and CDR2 FQNEAQ come from the germline V gene. The CDR3 runs 13 residues. In DNA form, the CDR3 reads TGTGCCAGCAGTCACGCCGCCGGAAACACCATATATTTT. Translated, it gives CASSHAAGNTIYF.

In regard to this clonotype: A much larger clone lies one base from this, so it may be a read error. The chain recombines TRBV28 with TRBJ2-5; TRBD2 aligns across 7 bases. This CDR3 comprises 13 residues. Germline V lookup: CDR1 MDHEN, CDR2 SYDVKM. The CDR3 nucleotides are TGTGCCAGCAGTCTAGCGGTTCAAGAGGCCCAGTACTTC. Translated, it gives CASSLAVQEAQYF.